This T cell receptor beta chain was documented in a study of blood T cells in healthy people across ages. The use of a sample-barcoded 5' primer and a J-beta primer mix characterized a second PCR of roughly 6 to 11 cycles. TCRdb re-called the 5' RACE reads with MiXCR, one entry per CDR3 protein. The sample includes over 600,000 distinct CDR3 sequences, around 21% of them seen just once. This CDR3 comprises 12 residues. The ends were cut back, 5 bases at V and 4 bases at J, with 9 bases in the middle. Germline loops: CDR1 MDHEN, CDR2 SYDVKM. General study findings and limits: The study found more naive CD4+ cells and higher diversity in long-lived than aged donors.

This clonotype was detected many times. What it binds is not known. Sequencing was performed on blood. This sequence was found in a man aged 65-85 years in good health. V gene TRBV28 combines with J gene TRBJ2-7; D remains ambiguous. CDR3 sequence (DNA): TGTGCCAGCAGTACCCGGTATTACGAGCAGTACTTC. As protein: CASSTRYYEQYF.